This entry features one T cell receptor (beta chain) sequence. Which antigen it targets is not known. The germline gene is not matched at one end of the junction; a read error may be the cause. This specimen belongs to a study of blood T cell repertoires in COVID-19 (dated by TCRdb to 2020 to 2021). As for the study more broadly: Samples covering the acute and convalescent phases of COVID-19 were provided by collaborators in the United States, Italy and Spain. The material from the prospective study consisted of cDNA or gDNA derived from T cells, B-cell-depleted T cells, or PBMCs. The dataset comprised deeply sampled blood TCRbeta repertoires from subjects exposed to, actively infected with, or recovered from COVID-19. A freely available public database, intended as a resource for researchers studying the immune response to SARS-CoV-2, is where the repertoires were released. The samples were drawn from two sources: the first 160 participants of the ongoing ImmuneRACE study, and some 1,300 subjects contributed by 6 global collaborators. Sample metadata almost always included a de-identified subject ID, COVID-19 status, age in years and sex. Where available, HLA class I and class II types were obtained from metadata supplied by the sample provider rather than from assay-based typing. Broad study findings and their caveats: The quantity of clinical and demographic metadata differed by source and by participant and was supplied without curation.

Whole blood was collected in K2EDTA tubes by collaborating institutions according to the institutions' own protocols. For TCRbeta analysis, collaborators shipped samples as frozen whole blood, isolated PBMCs, or DNA extracted from either of those sample types. TCRbeta CDR3 regions were amplified from genomic DNA by means of the immunoSEQ Assay, a bias-controlled multiplex PCR. In the authors' own workflow: Nucleated cell counts per sample were estimated from amplification of reference gene primers within the assay. Sequence reads were collapsed and filtered to measure the absolute abundance of every unique TCRbeta CDR3 rearrangement. For each sample, productive Simpson clonality was calculated as the square root of Simpson's diversity index across productive rearrangements. TCRdb retrieved this table from immuneACCESS and kept in-frame rearrangements only. Not all clones are present; in checked studies, unresolved V genes account for under half, and no reason is known for the remainder. The V and J calls and clone size were taken over from that table, and D and trimming were inferred from the DNA. The sample yields roughly 250,000 clones; just under 85% were counted once. The ten biggest clones cover more than 9.5% of the sample.

There are 15 amino acids in the CDR3, from cysteine to phenylalanine inclusive. Solely the CDR3 DNA is kept, with 45 bases framed from the first base. In the germline V gene (reference sequence), CDR1 corresponds to SSHAT and CDR2 to FNYEAQ. This TCR derives from a woman older than 75 with acute or convalescent COVID-19. The chain was built from TRBV7-7 and TRBJ2-3; 12 bases in the junction line up with TRBD2. Source material: peripheral blood. The nucleotide sequence reads TGTGCTAGCAGCACTAGCGGGGGGCCGACAGATACGCAGTATTTT. The translation is CASSTSGGPTDTQYF.